This TCR beta chain emerged from a study of cytotoxic CD8 clonotypes in ibrutinib-treated CLL (dated by TCRdb to the early 2020s). About the study as a whole: The cohort included approximately 15 treatment-naive and some twelve relapsed/refractory patients; under 18 were IGHV unmutated. Responses were partial in some 24 patients and complete in 2; after median about 5.5 years follow-up, roughly 14 stayed in remission and some twelve progressed. Cryopreserved peripheral blood mononuclear cells were collected before treatment, at response, and at either disease progression or sustained remission. The response samples were drawn at a median of approximately 12 months into treatment, with a range of about 6 to 36 months. Longitudinal samples were available for about 30% of the 86 trial participants. All remission and progressive disease samples were collected while patients were still receiving ibrutinib. Samples averaged roughly 280,000 productive templates and around 91,000 productive rearrangements. Here is what the overall study found, with its caveats: Public clonotypes were rare and either shrank or stayed stable during treatment, and the rise in clonality at ibrutinib response reflected expansion of private clonotypes. Sampling times were not matched between sustained-remission and progressing patients, and lymph node repertoires were not studied. An increase in clonality was observed at ibrutinib response, with clonality remaining stable during sustained remission and falling back toward baseline at progression. Baseline clonality was found to be higher than that of age-matched healthy donors and was strongly correlated with circulating CD8+ T-cell counts.

CDR1 and CDR2 are drawn from the germline V gene: LGHNA, YNFKEQ. V is reduced by 2 bases and J by 3 bases, leaving a spacing of 14 bases between them. Taken from cysteine to phenylalanine, the CDR3 has 15 residues. Only the CDR3 region is kept as DNA, spanning 45 bases read in frame from base 1. The time point label for this specimen denotes: roughly 23 months on ibrutinib. Around 1.8 micrograms of genomic DNA were extracted from cryopreserved PBMCs for TCR beta library preparation. Longitudinal blood samples from CLL patients on ibrutinib monotherapy underwent high-throughput TCR beta sequencing. The patients were enrolled in a single-center, open-label phase 2 trial of ibrutinib monotherapy. A MiSeq instrument was used for deep resolution sequencing, which targeted depths ranging from 1 in 1 million up to 1 in 200,000 T cells, with coverage averaging 10x for each clonotype. The immunoSEQ hsTCRB Kit was used to generate the TCR beta libraries. In the source study's methods: The data were analyzed with ImmunoSEQ Analyzer and ImmunoSEQ Data Assistant, and V, D and J gene assignments followed IMGT definitions. Clonality, which ranges from 0 to 1, was calculated as one minus the normalized Shannon entropy of productive rearrangement frequencies. Only overrepresented clonotypes making up at least 0.05% of the repertoire of each patient were included in the public clonotype analysis. Thirteen age-matched healthy donor repertoires from immuneACCESS were used as controls for clonality. The source is immuneACCESS, and TCRdb retained only in-frame sequences with V and J called. Part of the clones is not carried over; for the studies checked, unresolved V genes explain less than half of this, and the remainder is unexplained. The V and J calls and clone size were taken over from that table, and D and trimming were inferred from the DNA. This sample holds about 200,000 clones; 72% were observed only once. 13% of the sample rests with the top ten.

Only a few counts were recorded for this clone. Its cognate antigen has yet to be identified. No quality values exist for individual bases; no much larger clone is one base distant. Sample: PBMCs, taken after 24 months of ibrutinib treatment. The V gene is TRBV4-2 and the J gene is TRBJ2-7; the D gene is possibly TRBD1 or TRBD2, with 5 bases matching each. This TCR was sampled from a human donor with chronic lymphocytic leukemia. The CDR3 reads CASSQTGTSNYEQYF. The bases are TGTGCCAGCAGCCAAACCGGGACCTCGAACTACGAGCAGTACTTC.